This record looks at one T cell receptor beta chain sequence and its context. The antigen remains unidentified. Study-wide results and caveats: Tumor Treg TCRs overlapped most with tumor naive CD4+ cells.

This CDR3 region has 18 residues. Germline V gene lookup returns CDR1 SGHTS and CDR2 YDEGEE. V shed 3 bases and J 9 bases; nucleotides not matched to a gene: 19. Memory CD4+ cells were defined as CD4+CD45RO+CD25-. In TCRdb, the 5' RACE reads were re-called with MiXCR into one record per CDR3 protein. The data show roughly 69,000 distinct CDR3 sequences, with roughly 23% seen just once and more than 2.5% held by the top ten. The sequence was collected from a female donor with breast cancer. Input material: memory CD4+ T cells sorted from a lymph node. Subset: memory CD4+ T cells, CD4+CD45RO+CD25-. The rearrangement joins TRBV5-8 to TRBJ2-1; the match to TRBD2 covers 9 bases. The CDR3 bases are TGTGCCAGCAGCTCCCGGTTCGGGCGGGAGGGCCAGATCGGTGAGCAGTTCTTC. Amino acid sequence: CASSSRFGREGQIGEQFF.